This T cell receptor (beta chain) was captured by sequencing in a study of siplizumab effects on memory and regulatory T cells. Study conclusions and caveats: Few alloreactive clones mapped to unstimulated subsets. Fewer alloreactive sequences mapped to unstimulated CD4+ memory cells under siplizumab. The alloresponse seemed to draw substantially on naive T cells, which appeared more diverse than memory cells.

Regarding this clone: Its target is not known.

The germline V gene has CDR1 SGHRS and CDR2 YFSETQ. The J segment lost 2 bases and the V segment lost 4 bases, leaving 5 bases of the junction unmatched. This CDR3 is 14 amino acids long. Assays examined approximately 9.1 x 10^4 TCR templates per sample. TCRdb's copy holds only in-frame clones and misses some; the assay was immunoSEQ multiplex PCR. The sample yields tens of thousands of clones, approximately 93% seen once. Sample: CD8+ T cells sorted from blood. The gene calls are TRBV5-1 and TRBJ2-5, with TRBD1 identical over 7 bases. The receptor comes from a human donor in good health. In DNA form, the CDR3 reads TGCGCCAGCAGCGTGGGACAGTATCAAGAGACCCAGTACTTC. It codes for CASSVGQYQETQYF.